The subject of this entry is one TCR beta chain. Its antigen is not identified. MiXCR, applied by TCRdb to the RT-PCR reads, yields one record per CDR3 protein. The sample holds 700,000 to 800,000 distinct CDR3 sequences, under 20% seen once. This sample was included in a study of response to subunit inactivated influenza vaccine. The study, taken as a whole, reports: The authors offered the suggestion that each seasonal influenza vaccination recruits few new T cells.

The CDR3 is made up of 15 amino acids. Germline assignment: CDR1 WSHSY and CDR2 SAAADI. The V and J ends lost 3 bases and 4 bases respectively, with 14 bases between them. V is TRBV10-2 and J is TRBJ2-3, with D uncertain. The specimen was PBMCs from blood, collected approximately 5 days after vaccination. This clonotype was obtained from a man in his fifties or sixties who received an inactivated influenza vaccine. CDR3 coding DNA: TGCGCCAGCAGTGAATTGGAACGGGTCGCAGATACGCAGTATTTT. Protein: CASSELERVADTQYF.